This TCR beta chain stems from a study of cytotoxic CD8 clonotypes in ibrutinib-treated CLL. Study conclusions and caveats: The study found baseline clonality above age-matched healthy donors, tracking circulating CD8+ T-cell counts. Public clonotypes occurred uncommonly; on treatment, they contracted or remained stable.

TCR beta libraries used roughly 2 micrograms of DNA from cryopreserved PBMCs. In the case of this clone: What it recognizes is unknown.

The data were produced by immunoSEQ multiplex PCR, yet TCRdb's version contains in-frame clones alone and is incomplete. This sample has 150,000 or so clones, with around nine tenths found just once. CDR3 size: 15 residues. Germline-derived CDR1 and CDR2 are MNHNS and SASEGT. V was clipped by 7 bases and J by 2 bases; unmatched bases: 7. This sequence was found in a human donor with chronic lymphocytic leukemia. The J gene is TRBJ2-5, the V gene TRBV6-1; 10 bases line up with TRBD1. Sequenced here: PBMCs, sampled at disease progression, from a patient treated with ibrutinib. The DNA of the CDR3 is TGTGCCAGCACAGGGGACAGGGGATGGCAAGAGACCCAGTACTTC. This codes for CASTGDRGWQETQYF.